A selection of T cell receptor beta chains follows, all from one sample in a study of CD8 T cell repertoires and HIV-1 epitope variants. Sequencing was performed with immunoSEQ multiplex PCR; in TCRdb, only in-frame clones are kept and a portion is missing. The sample carries a few thousand clones, around 60% recorded once. No antigens are known for them. Source material: cultured CD8+ T cells derived from PBMCs. These receptors came from a male donor with HIV. CDR3s include the opening cysteine and the closing phenylalanine or tryptophan. Fields, in order: D gene, V gene, J gene, clone size, CDR3 protein, CDR3 DNA. A D gene is named only where the DNA matches it firmly. The listing skips clone size in some rows; elsewhere it reads once, few, many or a size class.

.	TRBV29-1	TRBJ2-5	.	CSGLEDYQGTQYF	TGCAGCGGACTTGAGGACTACCAAGGGACCCAGTACTTC
.	TRBV7-3	TRBJ2-4	once	CASSMGGASIQYF	TGTGCCAGCAGCATGGGGGGTGCTAGCATTCAGTACTTC
.	TRBV7-9	TRBJ1-6	few	CASSLDYGNSPLHF	TGTGCCAGCAGCTTAGATTACGGTAATTCACCCCTCCACTTT
.	TRBV11-2	TRBJ2-7	.	CASSLGVSYEQYF	TGTGCCAGCAGCTTAGGAGTTTCCTACGAGCAGTACTTC
.	TRBV9	TRBJ2-3	.	CASSVTVAGDTQYF	TGTGCCAGCAGCGTGACGGTAGCTGGGGATACGCAGTATTTT
TRBD2	TRBV5-4	TRBJ2-1	.	CASSLEPGLSNNEQFF	TGTGCCAGCAGCTTGGAGCCGGGACTATCGAACAATGAGCAGTTCTTC
.	TRBV6-5	TRBJ2-2	.	CASSYGRGGTGELFF	TGTGCCAGCAGTTACGGTAGGGGGGGAACCGGGGAGCTGTTTTTT
TRBD1	TRBV4-1	TRBJ2-3	.	CASSPPPPPGQGTDTQYF	TGCGCCAGCAGCCCACCCCCTCCCCCGGGACAGGGTACAGATACGCAGTATTTT
.	TRBV5-6	TRBJ2-2	few	CASSLGPNTGELFF	TGTGCCAGCAGCTTGGGCCCGAACACCGGGGAGCTGTTTTTT
TRBD1	TRBV5-1	TRBJ2-5	.	CASSLATGTERTQYF	TGCGCCAGCAGCTTGGCGACCGGGACAGAGCGGACCCAGTACTTC
.	TRBV2	TRBJ2-1	.	CASLEANNEQFF	TGTGCCAGCCTAGAAGCGAACAATGAGCAGTTCTTC
.	TRBV27	TRBJ1-5	.	CASSLGGRGQPQHF	TGTGCCAGCAGTCTCGGGGGGCGCGGTCAGCCCCAGCATTTT
TRBD1	TRBV28	TRBJ2-2	.	CASTPWGQGTGELFF	TGTGCCAGCACCCCTTGGGGACAGGGGACCGGGGAGCTGTTTTTT
.	TRBV27	TRBJ2-2	.	CASSLSSQLNTGELFF	TGTGCCAGCAGTTTATCCTCGCAGCTTAACACCGGGGAGCTGTTTTTT
.	TRBV27	TRBJ1-2	.	CASSLLGGYYGYTF	TGTGCCAGCAGTTTACTTGGGGGGTACTATGGCTACACCTTC
TRBD1	TRBV9	TRBJ2-5	.	CASSVDRGQREQYF	TGTGCCAGCAGCGTAGACAGGGGGCAGCGAGAGCAGTACTTC
TRBD1	TRBV7-2	TRBJ2-1	few	CASSLVGGAYNEQFF	TGTGCCAGCAGCTTAGTAGGGGGCGCCTACAATGAGCAGTTCTTC
.	TRBV7-9	TRBJ1-1	.	CASSFLPTEAFF	TGTGCCAGCAGCTTTTTACCCACTGAAGCTTTCTTT
TRBD1	TRBV19	TRBJ1-1	.	CASRTGFDTEAFF	TGTGCCAGCAGGACAGGGTTTGACACTGAAGCTTTCTTT
TRBD1	TRBV7-8	TRBJ2-7	.	CASSLLGTGHEQYF	TGTGCCAGCAGCTTACTAGGGACAGGGCACGAGCAGTACTTC
.	TRBV6-5	TRBJ2-3	.	CASSYKTNSWDTQYF	TGTGCCAGCAGTTACAAGACTAACTCTTGGGATACGCAGTATTTT
.	TRBV4-3	TRBJ2-1	.	CASSQEDGLWDNEQFF	TGCGCCAGCAGCCAAGAGGACGGGCTCTGGGACAATGAGCAGTTCTTC